The 22 T cell receptor beta chains given below trace back to one sample, sequenced in a study of read filtering for tumor transcriptome and immune sequencing. The library was built from about 0.4 ug RNA with molecular barcoded adaptors for alpha/delta and beta/gamma chains. Via MiXCR, TCRdb re-called the reads, giving one row per CDR3 protein. This repertoire shows roughly 90,000 distinct CDR3 sequences, about a fifth found once; its top ten account for about an eighth. Material for sequencing was a population of CD138-negative cells sorted from bone marrow. These receptors originate from a donor aged 40 or over with multiple myeloma.

The sample holds a few counts of this clonotype. J is TRBJ1-1 and V is TRBV3-1, with 7 positions matching TRBD1. Germline values: CDR1 LGHDT, CDR2 YNNKEL (reference sequence). The CDR3 runs 15 residues. V was clipped by 4 bases and J by 4 bases; unmatched bases: 9. This chain's CDR3 is CASSLGQRGSTEAFF. The CDR3 nucleotides read TGTGCCAGCAGCCTGGGACAGCGGGGCAGCACTGAAGCTTTCTTT. The full variable domain, with the rest looked up from reference TRBV3-1 and TRBJ1-1, is DTAVSQTPKYLVTQMGNDKSIKCEQNLGHDTMYWYKQDSKKFLKIMFSYNNKELIINETVPNRFSPKSPDKAHLNLHINSLELGDSAVYFCASSLGQRGSTEAFFGQGTRLTVV.

This clonotype was seen many times. V and J are TRBV20-1 and TRBJ2-2; D unresolved. CDR1 and CDR2 (germline): DFQATT, SNEGSKA (reference sequence). This CDR3 region has 15 residues. The V gene lost 0 bases and the J gene lost 0 bases, with 8 bases spanning the gap. The CDR3 is CSARDRHSNTGELFF. The DNA of the CDR3 is TGCAGTGCTAGAGATAGACACTCGAACACCGGGGAGCTGTTTTTT.

This clonotype was counted at least ten times. The chain employs TRBV5-1 and TRBJ2-7; 7 nucleotides line up with TRBD2. Germline V gene data show CDR1 as SGHRS and CDR2 as YFSETQ. V dropped 3 bases and J dropped 5; count of bases not matched to a gene: 11. The CDR3 extends over 15 amino acids. The CDR3 reads CASSWGGNGGDEQYF. The CDR3 DNA follows: TGCGCCAGCAGCTGGGGGGGAAACGGAGGGGACGAGCAGTACTTC.

This clonotype was counted ten times or more. The V call is TRBV28, the J call TRBJ2-3; D could derive from TRBD1 or TRBD2 (6 bases each). Germline V gives CDR1 MDHEN, CDR2 SYDVKM. The V end was cut by 2 bases, the J end by 2 bases, with 8 bases between. CDR3 length: 14 amino acids. CDR3: CASSLGGPTDTQYF. CDR3 DNA sequence: TGTGCCAGCAGTTTAGGGGGGCCCACAGATACGCAGTATTTT. The variable domain in full, completed from reference TRBV28 and TRBJ2-3, reads DVKVTQSSRYLVKRTGEKVFLECVQDMDHENMFWYRQDPGLGLRLIYFSYDVKMKEKGDIPEGYSVSREKKERFSLILESASTNQTSMYLCASSLGGPTDTQYFGPGTRLTVL.

This clonotype appeared many times. V and J are TRBV30 and TRBJ2-3; D remains unclear. Germline lookup yields CDR1 GTSNPN and CDR2 SVGIG (reference sequence). This CDR3 is 13 amino acids long. Trimming left V 7 bases short and J 1 base short, with 12 bases between. The CDR3 loop reads CAFRRRGTDTQYF. DNA for the CDR3: TGTGCCTTCAGGCGTCGCGGCACAGATACGCAGTATTTT.

This clonotype was observed many times. The V call is TRBV12-3 or TRBV12-4, the J call TRBJ2-7, with 7 bases aligning to TRBD1. The CDR3 is 13 residues long. V shed 6 bases and J 6 bases; nucleotides not matched to a gene: 8. The CDR3 DNA follows: TGTGCCAGCAGCCCCGACAGGGTTTCCGAGCAGTACTTC. Translation: CASSPDRVSEQYF.

As concerns this clonotype: Given a much more abundant clone one base away, this may be a read error. This chain links TRBV6-5 with TRBJ2-7; perhaps TRBD2 as D (7 bases). The V gene lost 6 bases and the J gene lost 2 bases, with 17 bases spanning the gap. Germline values: CDR1 MNHEY, CDR2 SVGAGI. The CDR3 is 15 amino acids. CDR3 sequence: CASSLLPGGPYEQYF. CDR3 sequence (DNA): TGTGCCAGCAGCCTCCTGCCGGGGGGCCCCTACGAGCAGTACTTC.

The CDR3 sequence is CASSLTAYEQYF. Written as DNA, the CDR3 is TGTGCCAGCAGTTTGACAGCCTACGAGCAGTACTTC. V gene TRBV28 combines with J gene TRBJ2-7, with D possibly matching TRBD1 (5 bases). Between the trimmed V and J ends, which lost 3 bases and 2 bases, there was a span of 5 bases. The length of the CDR3 is 12 residues. CDR1 and CDR2 (germline): MDHEN, SYDVKM.

This chain connects TRBV2 to TRBJ2-7, with TRBD1 matching over 10 bases. Germline V gene lookup returns CDR1 SNHLY and CDR2 FYNNEI. V was pared by 5 bases and J by 2 bases, with 3 bases of the junction left unmatched. The CDR3 totals 14 residues. DNA of the CDR3: TGTGCCAGCAGTAAGGACAGGGGGACCTACGAGCAGTACTTC. This gives the protein CASSKDRGTYEQYF.

This clonotype appeared many times. The V gene is TRBV2, the J gene TRBJ2-7; D not certain. CDR1 is SNHLY, CDR2 FYNNEI, per germline. V was shortened by 7 bases and J by 7 bases, with 17 bases between the two germline ends. The CDR3 spans 13 residues. CDR3 sequence: CASNLDATGEQYF. For the CDR3, the DNA is TGTGCCAGCAACCTGGATGCTACCGGGGAGCAGTACTTC.

This clonotype was observed at least ten times. The V and J genes are TRBV5-1 and TRBJ1-2; D not certain. Germline loops: CDR1 SGHRS, CDR2 YFSETQ. The V gene lost 5 bases and the J gene lost 6 bases, with 11 bases spanning the gap. CDR3 length: 12 residues. The CDR3 reads CASRRLDDGYTF. DNA of the CDR3: TGCGCCAGCAGAAGACTTGACGATGGCTACACCTTC. The whole variable domain, filled in from reference TRBV5-1 and TRBJ1-2, reads KAGVTQTPRYLIKTRGQQVTLSCSPISGHRSVSWYQQTPGQGLQFLFEYFSETQRNKGNFPGRFSGRQFSNSRSEMNVSTLELGDSALYLCASRRLDDGYTFGSGTRLTVV.

J is TRBJ2-1 and V is TRBV27; D is possibly TRBD1 or TRBD2 (5 bases each). The CDR3 has 14 residues. Germline values: CDR1 MNHEY, CDR2 SMNVEV (reference sequence). The V and J ends lost 6 bases and 2 bases respectively, with 11 bases between them. CDR3 nucleotides: TGTGCCAGCAGAGAGGGGTATACCTACAATGAGCAGTTCTTC. Protein sequence: CASREGYTYNEQFF.

This clonotype was found a few times. This chain uses TRBV5-1 with TRBJ2-3; 12 nucleotides line up with TRBD2. Trimming cost V 4 bases and J 2 bases; bases outside gene matches: 8. Germline values: CDR1 SGHRS, CDR2 YFSETQ. The CDR3 runs 17 residues. CDR3 sequence (DNA): TGCGCCAGCAGCCCAGGACTAGCGGGGTTTGACACAGATACGCAGTATTTT. Translating it yields CASSPGLAGFDTDTQYF.

The chain links TRBV28 to TRBJ1-2, with 7 bases lining up with TRBD1. CDR1 MDHEN and CDR2 SYDVKM come from the germline V gene. J was trimmed by 4 bases and V by 8 bases; bases with no gene match: 10. This CDR3 has 14 residues. The CDR3 region is CASSSGRGIYGYTF. Written as DNA, the CDR3 is TGTGCCAGCTCTTCCGGCAGGGGGATCTATGGCTACACCTTC.

This clonotype showed up many times. The gene calls are TRBV29-1 and TRBJ2-3; D gene unclear. The CDR3 has 12 residues. Germline V gene lookup returns CDR1 SQVTM and CDR2 ANQGSEA. V lost 3 bases and J lost 3, with 7 bases in between. The CDR3 protein is CSVDLGTDTQYF. CDR3 nucleotide sequence: TGCAGCGTTGACCTAGGGACAGATACGCAGTATTTT.

This clonotype showed up many times. The J gene is TRBJ2-7, the V gene TRBV21-1; the table's D gene call, TRBD1, was not cross checked with the DNA. TRBV21-1 is labeled a pseudogene. The CDR3 totals 14 residues. The chain's CDR3 is CASAPDRCSYEQYF. In nucleotides, the CDR3 is TGTGCCAGCGCCCCTGACAGGTGCTCCTACGAGCAGTACTTC.

Regarding this clonotype: A much larger clonotype is one base distant, so this may be a read error. The V gene is TRBV28, the J gene TRBJ2-7; D remains ambiguous. The CDR3 is 12 residues long. V lost 8 bases, J lost 4 bases, and 12 bases lay in between. CDR1 and CDR2 from the germline V gene are MDHEN and SYDVKM. The CDR3: CASGSIHYEQYF. The DNA for the CDR3 is TGTGCCAGCGGTTCAATCCATTACGAGCAGTACTTC.

The chain joins TRBV11-2 to TRBJ1-1, with D possibly matching TRBD1 (5 bases). Germline V gene sequence: CDR1 SGHAT, CDR2 FQNNGV. The length of the CDR3 is 12 residues. V was clipped by 4 bases and J by 4 bases, with 7 bases between them. The CDR3 reads CASSWGGTEAFF. In DNA form, the CDR3 reads TGTGCCAGCAGCTGGGGGGGCACTGAAGCTTTCTTT.

This clonotype occurred many times. The chain has TRBV7-9 and TRBJ1-1; no clear D. V gave up 8 bases and J gave up 4 bases, with 11 bases separating them. The CDR3 totals 12 residues. Germline values: CDR1 SEHNR, CDR2 FQNEAQ (reference sequence). The CDR3 reads CASRAEGTEAFF. CDR3 bases: TGTGCCAGCCGGGCCGAGGGCACTGAAGCTTTCTTT.

A remark on this clonotype: A much bigger clone sits one base away, suggesting this may be a read error. The CDR3 nucleotides read TGCAGTGCTACCGGGGCCACAGATACGCAGTATTTT. Its protein is CSATGATDTQYF. The J gene is TRBJ2-3, the V gene TRBV20-1; possibly TRBD1 or TRBD2 for D (5 bases each). The CDR3 sequence is 12 residues long. Trimming took 4 bases from V and 2 from J, leaving 7 bases between them. Germline V lookup: CDR1 DFQATT, CDR2 SNEGSKA (reference sequence).

This clonotype was recorded at least ten times. The chain has TRBV14 and TRBJ2-2; 7 nucleotides line up with TRBD1. This CDR3 has 17 residues. Germline lookup yields CDR1 SGHDN and CDR2 FVKESK. V lost 4 bases, J lost 7 bases, and 15 bases stayed unmatched. This chain's CDR3 is CASSRGPGQLFHGELFF. CDR3 bases: TGTGCCAGCAGCCGGGGACCGGGACAGTTATTCCACGGGGAGCTGTTTTTT.

This clonotype was recorded at least ten times. V usage is TRBV29-1 and J usage is TRBJ2-7, with 8 bases that match TRBD2. Germline lookup yields CDR1 SQVTM and CDR2 ANQGSEA. The CDR3 consists of 13 residues. Trimming removed 7 bases from V and 5 bases from J; junction bases left unmatched: 10. The CDR3 here is CSAGGGSSHEQYF. CDR3 sequence (DNA): TGCAGCGCGGGGGGGGGAAGTTCCCACGAGCAGTACTTC.